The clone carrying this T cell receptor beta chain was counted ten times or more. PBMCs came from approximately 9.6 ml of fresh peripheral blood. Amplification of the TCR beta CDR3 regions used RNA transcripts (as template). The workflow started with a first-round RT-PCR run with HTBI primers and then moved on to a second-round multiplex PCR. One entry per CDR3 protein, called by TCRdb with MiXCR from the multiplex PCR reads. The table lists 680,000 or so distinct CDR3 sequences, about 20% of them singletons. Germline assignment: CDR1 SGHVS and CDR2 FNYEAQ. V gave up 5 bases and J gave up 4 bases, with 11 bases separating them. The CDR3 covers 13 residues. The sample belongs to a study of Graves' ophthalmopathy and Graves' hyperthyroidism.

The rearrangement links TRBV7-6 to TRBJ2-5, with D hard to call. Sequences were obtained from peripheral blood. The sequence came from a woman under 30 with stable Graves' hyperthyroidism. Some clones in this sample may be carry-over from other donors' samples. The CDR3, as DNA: TGTGCCAGCAGCCTACAAGAGCCAGAGACCCAGTACTTC. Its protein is CASSLQEPETQYF.